These 9 T cell receptor beta chains share one sample of origin, sequenced in a study of T cell repertoires in cytomegalovirus infection. Their antigens are not known. Each CDR3 protein is one row after TCRdb ran MiXCR on the reads. The repertoire consists of some 350,000 distinct CDR3 sequences, with around a third occurring once and the leading ten covering less than 15%. The sample in question was cultured PBMCs, obtained from culture after CMV antigen stimulation. Every receptor here comes from a human donor in good health (CMV status not recorded). Some clones in this sample may be carry-over from other donors' samples.

This clonotype was counted between two and nine times. The V gene is TRBV7-2, the J gene TRBJ2-1; the match to TRBD2 covers 15 bases. Germline V lookup: CDR1 SGHTA, CDR2 FQGNSA. The V gene end was trimmed by 1 base and the J gene end by 6 bases; junction bases not matched to a gene: 4. The CDR3 runs to 17 residues. The CDR3 loop is CASSLGTSGRAINEQFF. For the CDR3, the DNA is TGTGCCAGCAGCTTAGGGACTAGCGGGAGGGCAATCAATGAGCAGTTCTTC.

This chain uses TRBV6-1 with TRBJ1-2, with 7 positions matching TRBD1. J lost 0 bases, V lost 5 bases, and 6 bases had no gene match. CDR3 length: 15 amino acids. Germline V gene data show CDR1 as MNHNS and CDR2 as SASEGT. This CDR3 is CASSIRTGANYGYTF. The CDR3 DNA reads as TGTGCCAGCAGTATCCGAACAGGGGCTAACTATGGCTACACCTTC.

The chain recombines TRBV12-3 or TRBV12-4 with TRBJ1-1; D gene uncertain. The CDR3 spans 13 residues. The V and J ends lost 6 bases and 4 bases respectively, with 12 bases between them. Written as DNA, the CDR3 is TGTGCCAGCAGCCCTGGACGGAGCACTGAAGCTTTCTTT. Its protein product is CASSPGRSTEAFF.

V gene TRBV6-6 combines with J gene TRBJ2-7, with TRBD1 identical over 9 bases. The CDR3 loop spans 12 amino acids. Germline values: CDR1 MNHNY, CDR2 SVGAGI (reference sequence). V trimming: 8 bases; J trimming: 1 base; junction bases outside the gene matches: 0. As DNA, the CDR3 is TGTGCCAGCGGACAGGGGTCCTACGAGCAGTACGTC. Its protein is CASGQGSYEQYV.

This clonotype was seen at least ten times. V usage is TRBV5-4 and J usage is TRBJ1-1; the D gene is possibly TRBD1 (6 bases). Germline V gives CDR1 SGHNT, CDR2 YYREEE (reference sequence). CDR3 length: 15 residues. Trimming left V 1 base short and J 4 bases short, with 14 bases between. In nucleotides, the CDR3 is TGTGCCAGCAGCTTGTCAGAATGGGGGCGCACTGAAGCTTTCTTT. It codes for CASSLSEWGRTEAFF. Variable domain in full (rest from reference TRBV5-4 and TRBJ1-1): ETGVTQSPTHLIKTRGQQVTLRCSSQSGHNTVSWYQQALGQGPQFIFQYYREEENGRGNFPPRFSGLQFPNYSSELNVNALELDDSALYLCASSLSEWGRTEAFFGQGTRLTVV.

This clonotype was seen a few times. This chain links TRBV4-1 with TRBJ1-3; the D is unclear. CDR1 MGHRA and CDR2 YSYEKL come from the germline V gene. The V end was cut by 2 bases, the J end by 4 bases, with 6 bases between. The CDR3 covers 13 residues. CDR3 amino acids: CASSQLRGNTIYF. As DNA, the CDR3 is TGCGCCAGCAGCCAACTTCGCGGAAACACCATATATTTT.

With regard to this clonotype: This may be a read error: a much more frequent sequence differs by one nucleotide. The CDR3 nucleotides are TGTGCCAGCAGCTTTAGGACTAGAGGGAATCAGCCCCAGCATTTT. As protein: CASSFRTRGNQPQHF. V gene TRBV7-2 combines with J gene TRBJ1-5; D is unresolved. The length of the CDR3 is 15 residues. Trimming shortened V by 3 bases and J by 4 bases, and 13 bases separated the two germline ends. Germline CDR1 SGHTA, CDR2 FQGNSA.

The CDR3 DNA reads TGTGCCAGCAGTTTATTGGCGGGAGGTGGGGAGACCCAGTACTTC. Protein sequence: CASSLLAGGGETQYF. The gene calls are TRBV28 and TRBJ2-5; 8 nucleotides align to TRBD2. J lost 5 bases, V lost 1 base, and 6 bases had no gene match. CDR3 length: 15 amino acids. The V gene's germline CDR1 is MDHEN and CDR2 SYDVKM.

A few counts support this clonotype. CDR3 sequence: CASSYRATEAFF. CDR3 nucleotides: TGTGCCAGCAGTTACAGGGCCACTGAAGCTTTCTTT. The chain couples TRBV6-6 to TRBJ1-1, with no clear D. V was shortened by 2 bases and J by 4 bases, with 5 bases between the two germline ends. Germline CDR1 is MNHNY and CDR2 is SVGAGI (reference sequence). The CDR3 runs 12 residues.